The source of this T cell receptor (beta chain) is a study of PD-L1 blockade in urothelial cancer. The CDR3 length is 16 residues. With V trimmed by 10 bases and J by 4 bases, 15 bases remained unmatched. The germline V gene encodes CDR1 MDHEN and CDR2 SYDVKM. Measured with immunoSEQ multiplex PCR; TCRdb has only the in-frame clones, and not every one. The table lists 40,000 or so clones, around 80% of them singletons, with approximately 3.6% in the top ten. This sample comprised PBMCs, obtained around atezolizumab (anti-PD-L1) treatment. The clonotype originates from a man in his 70s with urothelial cancer. The genes are TRBV28 and TRBJ2-2; 7 bases align to TRBD2. The CDR3 bases are TGTGCCACAATGAACGCGCGGGGGATTGGCACCGGGGAGCTGTTTTTT. Translation: CATMNARGIGTGELFF.